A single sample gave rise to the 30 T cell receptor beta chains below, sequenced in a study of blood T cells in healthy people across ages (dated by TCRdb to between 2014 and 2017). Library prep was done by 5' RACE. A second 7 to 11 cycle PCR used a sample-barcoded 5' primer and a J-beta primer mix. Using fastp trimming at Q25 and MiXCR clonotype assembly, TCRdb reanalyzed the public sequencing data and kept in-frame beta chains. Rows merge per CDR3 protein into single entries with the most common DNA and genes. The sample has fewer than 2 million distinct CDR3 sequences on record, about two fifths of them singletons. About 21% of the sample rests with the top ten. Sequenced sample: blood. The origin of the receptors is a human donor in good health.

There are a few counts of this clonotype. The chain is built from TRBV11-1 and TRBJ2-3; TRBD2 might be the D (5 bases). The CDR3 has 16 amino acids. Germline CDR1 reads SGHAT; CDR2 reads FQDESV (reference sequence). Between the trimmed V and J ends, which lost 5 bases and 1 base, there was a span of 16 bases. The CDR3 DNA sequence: TGTGCCAGCAGCGATCCCGGGGAACCTCGCACAGATACGCAGTATTTT. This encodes CASSDPGEPRTDTQYF.

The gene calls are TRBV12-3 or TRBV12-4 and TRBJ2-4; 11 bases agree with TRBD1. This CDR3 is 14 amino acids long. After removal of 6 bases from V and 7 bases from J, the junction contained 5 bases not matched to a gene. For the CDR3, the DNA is TGTGCCAGCAGGGGACAGGGGGTAATCAACATTCAGTACTTC. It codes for CASRGQGVINIQYF.

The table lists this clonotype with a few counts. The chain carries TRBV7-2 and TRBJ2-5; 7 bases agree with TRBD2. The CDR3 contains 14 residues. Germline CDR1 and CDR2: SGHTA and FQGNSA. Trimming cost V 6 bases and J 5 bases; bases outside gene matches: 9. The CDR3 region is CASREGRAGETQYF. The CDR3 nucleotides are TGTGCCAGCAGGGAGGGGAGGGCCGGTGAGACCCAGTACTTC.

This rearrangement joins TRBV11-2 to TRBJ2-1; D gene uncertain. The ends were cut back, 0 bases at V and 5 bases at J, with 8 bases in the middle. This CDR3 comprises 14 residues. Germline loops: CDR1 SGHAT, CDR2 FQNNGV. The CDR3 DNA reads TGTGCCAGCAGCTTAGATATTCCGGACAATGAGCAGTTCTTC. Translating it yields CASSLDIPDNEQFF. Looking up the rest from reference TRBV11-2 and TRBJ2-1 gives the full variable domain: EAGVAQSPRYKIIEKRQSVAFWCNPISGHATLYWYQQILGQGPKLLIQFQNNGVVDDSQLPKDRFSAERLKGVDSTLKIQPAKLEDSAVYLCASSLDIPDNEQFFGPGTRLTVL.

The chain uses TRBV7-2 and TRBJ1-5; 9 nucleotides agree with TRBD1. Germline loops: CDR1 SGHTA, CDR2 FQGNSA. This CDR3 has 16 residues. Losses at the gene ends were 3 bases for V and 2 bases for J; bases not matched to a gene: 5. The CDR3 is CASSLGRTGGNQPQHF. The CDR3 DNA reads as TGTGCCAGCAGCTTGGGCAGGACAGGGGGCAATCAGCCCCAGCATTTT.

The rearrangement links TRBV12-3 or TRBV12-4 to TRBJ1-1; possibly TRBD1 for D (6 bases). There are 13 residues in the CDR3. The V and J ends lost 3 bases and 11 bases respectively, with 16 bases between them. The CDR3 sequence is CASSLVEGGTAFF. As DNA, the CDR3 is TGTGCCAGCAGTTTGGTTGAGGGGGGCACGGCTTTCTTT.

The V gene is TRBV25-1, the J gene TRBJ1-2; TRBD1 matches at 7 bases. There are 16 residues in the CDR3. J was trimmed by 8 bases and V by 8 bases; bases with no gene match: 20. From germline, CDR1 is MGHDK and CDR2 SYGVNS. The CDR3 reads CASGPFEIRDRGGYTF. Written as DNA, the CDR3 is TGTGCCAGCGGCCCGTTTGAGATCCGGGACAGAGGAGGCTACACCTTC.

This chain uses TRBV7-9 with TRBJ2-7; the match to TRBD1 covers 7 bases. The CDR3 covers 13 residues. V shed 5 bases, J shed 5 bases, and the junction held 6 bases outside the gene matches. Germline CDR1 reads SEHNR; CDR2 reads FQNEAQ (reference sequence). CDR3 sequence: CASSATGDNEQYF. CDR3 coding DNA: TGTGCCAGCAGCGCAACAGGGGACAACGAGCAGTACTTC.

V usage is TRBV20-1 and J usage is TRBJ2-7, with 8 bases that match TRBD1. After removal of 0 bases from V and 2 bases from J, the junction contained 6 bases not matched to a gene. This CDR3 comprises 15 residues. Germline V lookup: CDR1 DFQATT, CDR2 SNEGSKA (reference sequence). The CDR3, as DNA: TGCAGTGCTAGAGATCGGCAGGGGGCCGCCTACGAGCAGTACTTC. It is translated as CSARDRQGAAYEQYF.

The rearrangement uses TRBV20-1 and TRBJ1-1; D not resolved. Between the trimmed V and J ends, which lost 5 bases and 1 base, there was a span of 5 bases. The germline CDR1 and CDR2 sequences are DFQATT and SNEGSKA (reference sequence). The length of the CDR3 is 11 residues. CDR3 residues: CSAGKNTEAFF. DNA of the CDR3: TGCAGTGCTGGAAAGAACACTGAAGCTTTCTTT.

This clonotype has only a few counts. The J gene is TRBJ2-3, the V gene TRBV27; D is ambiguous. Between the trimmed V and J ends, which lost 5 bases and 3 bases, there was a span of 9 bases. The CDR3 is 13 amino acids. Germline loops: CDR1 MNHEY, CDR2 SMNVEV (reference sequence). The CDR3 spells CASSPQLTDTQYF. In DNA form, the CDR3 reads TGTGCCAGCAGTCCCCAATTGACAGATACGCAGTATTTT.

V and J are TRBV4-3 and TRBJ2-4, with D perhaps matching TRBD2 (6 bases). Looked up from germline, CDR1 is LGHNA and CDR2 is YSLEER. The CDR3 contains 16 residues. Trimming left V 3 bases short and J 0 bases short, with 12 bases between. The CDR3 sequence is CASSQEGYIAKNIQYF. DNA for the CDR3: TGCGCCAGCAGCCAGGAGGGATATATAGCCAAAAACATTCAGTACTTC.

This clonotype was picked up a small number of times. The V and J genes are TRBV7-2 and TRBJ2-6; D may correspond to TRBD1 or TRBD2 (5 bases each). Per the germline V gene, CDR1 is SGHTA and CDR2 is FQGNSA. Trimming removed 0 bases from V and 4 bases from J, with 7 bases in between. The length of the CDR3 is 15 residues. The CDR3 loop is CASSLAGVGANVLTF. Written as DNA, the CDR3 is TGTGCCAGCAGCTTAGCGGGGGTCGGGGCCAACGTCCTGACTTTC.

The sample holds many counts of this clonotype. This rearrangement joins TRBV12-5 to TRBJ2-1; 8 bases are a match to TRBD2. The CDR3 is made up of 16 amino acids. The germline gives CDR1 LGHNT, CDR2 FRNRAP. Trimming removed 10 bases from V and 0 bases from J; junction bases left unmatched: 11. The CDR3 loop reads CANSLAGRHSYNEQFF. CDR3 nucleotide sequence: TGTGCTAACTCTTTAGCGGGGAGGCACTCCTACAATGAGCAGTTCTTC.

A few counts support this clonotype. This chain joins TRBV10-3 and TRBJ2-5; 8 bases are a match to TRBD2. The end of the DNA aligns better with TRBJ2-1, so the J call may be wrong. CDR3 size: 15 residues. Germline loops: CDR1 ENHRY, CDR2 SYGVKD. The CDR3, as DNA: TGTGCCATCAGTGAGCGGGGGGGAAACCAAGAGACCCAGTTCTTC. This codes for CAISERGGNQETQFF.

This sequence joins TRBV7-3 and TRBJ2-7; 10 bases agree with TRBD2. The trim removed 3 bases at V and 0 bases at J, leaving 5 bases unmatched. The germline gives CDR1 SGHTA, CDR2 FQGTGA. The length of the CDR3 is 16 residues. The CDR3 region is CASSLTSGRSSYEQYF. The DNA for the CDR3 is TGTGCCAGCAGCTTGACTAGCGGGCGTAGCTCCTACGAGCAGTACTTC.

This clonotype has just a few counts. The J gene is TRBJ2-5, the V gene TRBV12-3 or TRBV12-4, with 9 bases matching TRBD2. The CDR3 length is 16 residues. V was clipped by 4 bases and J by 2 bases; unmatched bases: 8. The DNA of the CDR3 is TGTGCCAGCAGTTCTCCGGCGGGGGGGTCTCAAGAGACCCAGTACTTC. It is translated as CASSSPAGGSQETQYF.

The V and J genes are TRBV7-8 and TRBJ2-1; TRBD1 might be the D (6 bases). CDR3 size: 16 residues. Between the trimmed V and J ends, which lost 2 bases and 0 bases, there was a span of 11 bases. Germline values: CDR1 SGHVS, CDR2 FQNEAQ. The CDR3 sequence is CASSLSTGRSYNEQFF. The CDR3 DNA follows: TGTGCCAGCAGCTTATCGACAGGACGCTCCTACAATGAGCAGTTCTTC.

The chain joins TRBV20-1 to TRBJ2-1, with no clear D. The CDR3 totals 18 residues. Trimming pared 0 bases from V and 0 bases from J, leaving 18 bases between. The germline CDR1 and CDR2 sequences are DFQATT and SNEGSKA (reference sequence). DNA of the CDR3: TGCAGTGCTAGAGATCGCTGGGCAGGCGAGAGCTCCTACAATGAGCAGTTCTTC. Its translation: CSARDRWAGESSYNEQFF.

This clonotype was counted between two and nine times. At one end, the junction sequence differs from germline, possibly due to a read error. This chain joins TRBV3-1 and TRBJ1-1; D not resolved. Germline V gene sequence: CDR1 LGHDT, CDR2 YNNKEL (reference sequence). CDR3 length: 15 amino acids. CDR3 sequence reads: CAGSQGWVTRSGAFF. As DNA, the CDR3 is TGTGCCGGCAGCCAAGGTTGGGTCACCAGGTCCGGAGCTTTCTTT.

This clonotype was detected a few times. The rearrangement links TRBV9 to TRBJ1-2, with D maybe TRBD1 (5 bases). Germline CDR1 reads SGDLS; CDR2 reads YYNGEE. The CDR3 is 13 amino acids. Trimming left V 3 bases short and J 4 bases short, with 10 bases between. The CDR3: CASSDQGTYGYTF. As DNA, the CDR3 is TGTGCCAGCAGCGACCAGGGCACCTATGGCTACACCTTC.

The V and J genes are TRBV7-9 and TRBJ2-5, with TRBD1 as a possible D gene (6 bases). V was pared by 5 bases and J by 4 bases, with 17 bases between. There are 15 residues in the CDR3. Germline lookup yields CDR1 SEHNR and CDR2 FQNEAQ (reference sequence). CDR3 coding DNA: TGTGCCAGCAGCCTATATTACAGGGAAGGAGAGACCCAGTACTTC. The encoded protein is CASSLYYREGETQYF.

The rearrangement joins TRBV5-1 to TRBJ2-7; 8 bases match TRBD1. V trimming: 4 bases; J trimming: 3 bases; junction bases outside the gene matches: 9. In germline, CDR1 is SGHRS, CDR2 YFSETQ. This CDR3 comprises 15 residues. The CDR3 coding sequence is TGCGCCAGCAGCACCGGGACAGGCCCGCTCTACGAGCAGTACTTC. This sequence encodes CASSTGTGPLYEQYF. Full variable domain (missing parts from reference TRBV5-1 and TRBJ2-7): KAGVTQTPRYLIKTRGQQVTLSCSPISGHRSVSWYQQTPGQGLQFLFEYFSETQRNKGNFPGRFSGRQFSNSRSEMNVSTLELGDSALYLCASSTGTGPLYEQYFGPGTRLTVT.

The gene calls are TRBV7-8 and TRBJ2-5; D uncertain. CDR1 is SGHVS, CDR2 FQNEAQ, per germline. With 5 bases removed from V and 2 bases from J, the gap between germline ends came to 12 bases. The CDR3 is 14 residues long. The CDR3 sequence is CASSKRTLQETQYF. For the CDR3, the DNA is TGTGCCAGCAGCAAAAGGACCCTACAAGAGACCCAGTACTTC.

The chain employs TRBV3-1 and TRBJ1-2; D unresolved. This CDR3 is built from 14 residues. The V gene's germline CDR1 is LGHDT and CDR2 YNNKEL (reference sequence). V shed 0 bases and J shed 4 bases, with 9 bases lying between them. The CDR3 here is CASSQDVFLYGYTF. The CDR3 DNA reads TGTGCCAGCAGCCAAGATGTGTTTCTCTATGGCTACACCTTC.

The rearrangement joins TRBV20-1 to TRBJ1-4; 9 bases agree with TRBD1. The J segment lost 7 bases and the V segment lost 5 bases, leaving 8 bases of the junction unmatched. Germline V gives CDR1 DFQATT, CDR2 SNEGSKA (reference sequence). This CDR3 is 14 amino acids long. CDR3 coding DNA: TGCAGTGCTCCGACGGGACAGGGCTCTGAAAAACTGTTTTTT. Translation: CSAPTGQGSEKLFF.

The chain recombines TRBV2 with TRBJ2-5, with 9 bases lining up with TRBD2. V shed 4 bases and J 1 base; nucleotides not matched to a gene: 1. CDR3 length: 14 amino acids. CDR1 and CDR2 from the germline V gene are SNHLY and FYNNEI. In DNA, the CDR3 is TGTGCCAGCAGTGCTAGCGGGGTCCAAGAGACCCAGTACTTC. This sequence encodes CASSASGVQETQYF.

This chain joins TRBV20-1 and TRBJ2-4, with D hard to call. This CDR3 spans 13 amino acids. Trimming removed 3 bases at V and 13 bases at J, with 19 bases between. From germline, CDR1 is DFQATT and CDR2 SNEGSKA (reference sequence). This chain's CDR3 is CSASLQYRLEQYF. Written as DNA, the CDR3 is TGCAGTGCTAGTCTTCAGTATCGGTTGGAGCAGTACTTC.

CDR3 in amino acids: CASKNGTPHPYYGYTF. CDR3 sequence (DNA): TGTGCCAGCAAAAACGGGACCCCACACCCCTACTATGGCTACACCTTC. This chain links TRBV6-5 with TRBJ1-2; D is possibly TRBD1 (5 bases). The CDR3 spans 16 residues. Trimming removed 7 bases from V and 3 bases from J, with 21 bases in between. Germline values: CDR1 MNHEY, CDR2 SVGAGI.

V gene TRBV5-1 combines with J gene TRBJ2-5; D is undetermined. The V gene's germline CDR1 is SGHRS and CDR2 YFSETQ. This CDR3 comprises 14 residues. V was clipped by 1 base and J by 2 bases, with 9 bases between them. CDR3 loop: CASSLSSYQETQYF. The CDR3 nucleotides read TGCGCCAGCAGCTTGTCATCTTATCAAGAGACCCAGTACTTC.